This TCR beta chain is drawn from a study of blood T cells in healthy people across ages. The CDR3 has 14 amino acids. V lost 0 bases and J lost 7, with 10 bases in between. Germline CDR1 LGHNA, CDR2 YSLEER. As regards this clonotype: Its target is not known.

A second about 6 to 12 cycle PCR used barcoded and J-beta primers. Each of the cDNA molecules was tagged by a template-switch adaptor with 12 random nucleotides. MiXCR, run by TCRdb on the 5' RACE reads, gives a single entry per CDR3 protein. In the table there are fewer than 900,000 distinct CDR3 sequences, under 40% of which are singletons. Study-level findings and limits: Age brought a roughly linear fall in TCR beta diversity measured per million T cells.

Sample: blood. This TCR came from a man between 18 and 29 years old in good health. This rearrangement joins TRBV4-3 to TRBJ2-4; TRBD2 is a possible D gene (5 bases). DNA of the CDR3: TGCGCCAGCAGCCAAGATGAGGGAGAGAACATTCAGTACTTC. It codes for CASSQDEGENIQYF.